Shown below are 2 T cell receptor beta chains from a single sample sequenced in a study of blood T cell repertoires in COVID-19. Assay: immunoSEQ multiplex PCR; the TCRdb copy retains only in-frame clones and omits some. The profile shows roughly 190,000 clones, 75% to 90% of them singletons. Sequencing was done on a sample of peripheral blood. The receptor source for this set is a woman aged 60 to 75 with acute or convalescent COVID-19.

The chain joins TRBV2 to TRBJ1-5, with D unresolved. V lost 7 bases and J 5 bases, leaving 9 bases between the germline ends. Germline-derived CDR1 and CDR2 are SNHLY and FYNNEI. This CDR3 has 12 residues. The chain's CDR3 is CASMREDQPQHF. CDR3 DNA sequence: TGTGCCAGCATGAGAGAGGATCAGCCCCAGCATTTT.

This clone was counted a single time. The J gene is TRBJ2-3, the V gene TRBV9; 7 nucleotides match TRBD2. Germline V lookup: CDR1 SGDLS, CDR2 YYNGEE. This CDR3 contains 16 residues. Trimming cost V 4 bases and J 4 bases; bases outside gene matches: 12. DNA for the CDR3: TGTGCCAGCAGCCCCGACGGGGGGACGGGCCCAGATACGCAGTATTTT. Translation gives CASSPDGGTGPDTQYF.